This T cell receptor (beta chain) appears in the sequencing data of a study of cytomegalovirus exposure and HLA in healthy donors. Findings and limits, study-wide: Later analysis identified a missense DCLRE1C variant that was linked to TCR beta V- and J-gene trimming.

V lost 5 bases to trimming and J lost 5 bases, with 13 bases between them. The CDR3 sequence is 13 residues long. Germline CDR1 SGHAT, CDR2 FQNNGV. This clone was counted only a few times. No antigen is known for it. The PCR used 60 Vbeta and 13 Jbeta primers. This table comes from immunoSEQ multiplex PCR, and its TCRdb copy is limited to in-frame clones, with some not included. The table lists 200,000 to 250,000 clones, around 80% of them singletons, with approximately 2.6% in the top ten. The receptor's source is a woman aged 55-69 years in good health and CMV-seropositive. Sequences were obtained from PBMCs. The chain carries TRBV11-2 and TRBJ2-7; D call uncertain. CDR3 nucleotides: TGTGCCAGCAGCCCTTTGGGCCAGGACGAGCAGTACTTC. It translates to CASSPLGQDEQYF.